Below, one T cell receptor (beta chain) is given with its context. Its antigen is unknown. Stated time point: proximal margin of the surgical specimen (macroscopically non-inflamed). This entry belongs to a study of T cell repertoires in ileal Crohn's disease. Germline CDR1 reads SGHTA; CDR2 reads FQGTGA. The V end was cut by 3 bases, the J end by 3 bases, with 11 bases between. The CDR3 contains 15 residues. Study findings and constraints: Endoscopic recurrence occurred in every patient whose clonality exceeded 26.8%.

Produced via immunoSEQ multiplex PCR; TCRdb's table is partial and in-frame only. The data show under 7,500 clones, roughly 78% seen once. The TCR originated in an adult with Crohn's disease. The material sequenced was ileal tissue. The chain is built from TRBV7-3 and TRBJ2-2, with a weak D call TRBD2 (5 bases). The CDR3 here is CASSFLSGDTGELFF. The CDR3 coding sequence is TGTGCCAGCAGCTTCTTAAGCGGCGACACCGGGGAGCTGTTTTTT.